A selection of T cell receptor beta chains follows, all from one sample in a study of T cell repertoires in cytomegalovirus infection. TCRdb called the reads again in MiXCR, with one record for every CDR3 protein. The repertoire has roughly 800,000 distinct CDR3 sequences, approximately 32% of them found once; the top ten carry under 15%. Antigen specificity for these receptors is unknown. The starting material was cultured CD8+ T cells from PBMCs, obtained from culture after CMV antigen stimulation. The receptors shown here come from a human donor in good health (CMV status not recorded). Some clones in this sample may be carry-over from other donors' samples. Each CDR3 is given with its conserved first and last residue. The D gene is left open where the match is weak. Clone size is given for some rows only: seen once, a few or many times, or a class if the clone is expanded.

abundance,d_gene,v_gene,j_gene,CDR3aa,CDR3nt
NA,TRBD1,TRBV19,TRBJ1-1,CASSIPAGTGDGFRAFF,TGTGCCAGTAGTATTCCGGCCGGGACAGGGGACGGTTTTCGAGCTTTCTTT
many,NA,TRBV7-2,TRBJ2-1,CASSPPRLNEQFF,TGTGCCAGCAGCCCCCCCCGGTTGAATGAGCAGTTCTTC
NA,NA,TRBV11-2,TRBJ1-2,CASSLGPETNYGYTF,TGTGCCAGCAGCTTAGGGCCAGAAACTAACTATGGCTACACCTTC
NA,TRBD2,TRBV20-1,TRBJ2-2,CSASSGGPNTGELFF,TGCAGTGCTAGTAGCGGGGGCCCGAACACCGGGGAGCTGTTTTTT
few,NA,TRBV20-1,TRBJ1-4,CSARGAGENEKLFF,TGCAGTGCTCGGGGAGCGGGGGAAAATGAAAAACTGTTTTTT
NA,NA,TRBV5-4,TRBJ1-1,CASSLAPEVGTEAFF,TGTGCCAGCAGCTTGGCCCCGGAGGTAGGCACTGAAGCTTTCTTT
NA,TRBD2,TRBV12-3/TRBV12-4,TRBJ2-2,CASSFRLAGSLIGELFF,TGTGCCAGCAGTTTCAGGCTAGCGGGGAGTTTAATCGGGGAGCTGTTTTTT
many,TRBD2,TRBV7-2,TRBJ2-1,CASSFLAGVNEQFF,TGTGCCAGCAGCTTCCTAGCGGGGGTAAATGAGCAGTTCTTC
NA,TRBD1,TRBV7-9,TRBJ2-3,CASSLGDRGPSTDTQYF,TGTGCCAGCAGCTTAGGGGACAGGGGCCCTAGCACAGATACGCAGTATTTT
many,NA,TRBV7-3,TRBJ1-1,CASSLDGSAATEAFF,TGTGCCAGCAGCTTAGACGGGTCTGCGGCCACTGAAGCTTTCTTT
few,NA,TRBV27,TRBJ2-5,CASSSYRQGEETQYF,TGTGCCAGCAGTTCCTACCGACAAGGAGAAGAGACCCAGTACTTC
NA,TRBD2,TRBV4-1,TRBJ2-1,CASSQLTSGGANEQFF,TGCGCCAGCAGCCAATTGACTAGCGGGGGGGCAAATGAGCAGTTCTTC
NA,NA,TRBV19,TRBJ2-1,CASSITGTGEQFF,TGTGCCAGTAGTATAACAGGGACGGGGGAGCAGTTCTTC
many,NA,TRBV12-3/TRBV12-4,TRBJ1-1,CASSLGKPEAFF,TGTGCCAGCAGTTTGGGCAAACCTGAAGCTTTCTTT
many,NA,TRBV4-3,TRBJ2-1,CASSMGYNEQFF,TGCGCCAGCAGCATGGGGTACAATGAGCAGTTCTTC
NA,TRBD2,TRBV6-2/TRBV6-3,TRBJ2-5,CASDPFSAGTSKWLAETQYF,TGTGCCAGCGATCCTTTTTCCGCCGGGACTAGTAAGTGGTTGGCAGAGACCCAGTACTTC
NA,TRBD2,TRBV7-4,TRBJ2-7,CASSFLALGGSYEQYF,TGTGCCAGCAGCTTCCTAGCCCTCGGGGGGTCCTACGAGCAGTACTTC
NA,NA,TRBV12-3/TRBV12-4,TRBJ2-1,CASSMGAHNEQFF,TGTGCCAGCAGCATGGGGGCGCACAATGAGCAGTTCTTC
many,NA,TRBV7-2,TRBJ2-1,CATLSEEQFF,TGTGCCACTCTATCGGAGGAGCAGTTCTTC
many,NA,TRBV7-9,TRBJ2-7,CASSLPATKAYEQYF,TGTGCCAGCAGCCTCCCAGCTACCAAGGCCTACGAGCAGTACTTC
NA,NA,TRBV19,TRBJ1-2,CASSIDTQGLIYGYTF,TGTGCCAGTAGTATAGACACACAGGGATTGATCTATGGCTACACCTTC
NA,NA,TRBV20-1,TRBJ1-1,CSAIRGGTEAFF,TGCAGTGCCATTCGGGGGGGGACTGAAGCTTTCTTT
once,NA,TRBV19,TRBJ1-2,CASSRFGGNYGYTF,TGTGCCAGTAGTAGGTTCGGCGGTAACTATGGCTACACCTTC
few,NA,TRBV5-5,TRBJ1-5,CASSLVGGAYQPQHF,TGTGCCAGCAGCTTGGTCGGGGGAGCGTATCAGCCCCAGCATTTT
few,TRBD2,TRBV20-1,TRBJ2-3,CSARGSTSGFASTDTQYF,TGCAGTGCTAGGGGTTCGACTAGCGGATTCGCTAGCACAGATACGCAGTATTTT
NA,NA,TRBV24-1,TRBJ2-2,CATSDFATGELFF,TGTGCCACCAGTGATTTTGCCACCGGGGAGCTGTTTTTT
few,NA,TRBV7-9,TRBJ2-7,CASSPQGTPYEQYF,TGTGCCAGCAGCCCCCAGGGGACCCCCTACGAGCAGTACTTC
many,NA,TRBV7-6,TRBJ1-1,CASSSRQEHYMNTERPRSGAFF,TGTGCCAGCAGCAGCCGACAGGAGCATTATATGAACACTGAACGGCCCCGTTCGGGAGCTTTCTTT
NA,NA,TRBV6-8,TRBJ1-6,CASSSYSYNSPLHF,TGTGCCAGCAGTAGTTACTCCTATAATTCACCCCTCCACTTT
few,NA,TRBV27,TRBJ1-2,CASSFGTGLYGYTF,TGTGCCAGCAGTTTTGGAACGGGCCTCTATGGCTACACCTTC
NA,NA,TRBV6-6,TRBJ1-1,CASSADGQGWTEAFF,TGTGCCAGCAGTGCCGACGGACAAGGCTGGACTGAAGCTTTCTTT
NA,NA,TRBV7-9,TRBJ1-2,CASSQEKGYTF,TGTGCCAGCAGCCAAGAGAAAGGCTACACCTTC
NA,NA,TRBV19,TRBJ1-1,CASIQGQHLNTEAFF,TGTGCCAGTATCCAGGGGCAGCATTTGAACACTGAAGCTTTCTTT
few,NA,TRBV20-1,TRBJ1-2,CSARGAGGPNGYTF,TGCAGTGCTAGAGGTGCCGGGGGGCCGAATGGCTACACCTTC
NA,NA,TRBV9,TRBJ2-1,CASSGWSSGNEQFF,TGTGCCAGCAGCGGCTGGTCCAGCGGGAATGAGCAGTTCTTC
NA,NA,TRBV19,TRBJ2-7,CASSIVGIHYEQYF,TGTGCCAGTAGTATTGTGGGGATTCACTACGAGCAGTACTTC
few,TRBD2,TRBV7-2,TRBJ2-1,CASSLAEIAGGSYNEQFF,TGTGCCAGCAGCTTAGCGGAGATAGCGGGGGGGTCCTACAATGAGCAGTTCTTC
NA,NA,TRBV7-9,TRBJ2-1,CASSRRLDEQFF,TGTGCCAGCAGCCGCCGTTTGGATGAGCAGTTCTTC
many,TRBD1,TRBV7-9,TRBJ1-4,CASSLTGAANEKLFF,TGTGCCAGCAGTCTTACAGGGGCGGCTAATGAAAAACTGTTTTTT
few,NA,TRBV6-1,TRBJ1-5,CASTQESQPQHF,TGTGCCAGCACGCAGGAAAGTCAGCCCCAGCATTTT
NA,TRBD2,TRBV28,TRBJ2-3,CASSSPTSGAWRTDTQYF,TGTGCCAGCAGTTCCCCGACTAGCGGGGCCTGGCGGACAGATACGCAGTATTTT
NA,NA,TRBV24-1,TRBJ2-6,CATSDSRTVDSGANVLPF,TGTGCCACCAGTGATTCGCGGACAGTAGACTCTGGGGCCAACGTCCTGCCTTTC
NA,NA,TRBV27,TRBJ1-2,CASSPQVSYGYTF,TGTGCCAGCAGTCCACAGGTCTCCTATGGCTACACCTTC
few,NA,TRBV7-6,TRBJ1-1,CASRLSTEAFF,TGTGCCAGCCGCCTGAGCACTGAAGCTTTCTTT
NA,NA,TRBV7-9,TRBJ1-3,CASSSSDRLKINSGNTIYF,TGTGCCAGCAGCTCCTCAGACAGACTAAAAATCAATTCTGGAAACACCATATATTTT
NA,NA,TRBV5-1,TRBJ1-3,CASSLEEVGSGNTIYF,TGCGCCAGCAGCTTGGAGGAAGTGGGGAGTGGAAACACCATATATTTT
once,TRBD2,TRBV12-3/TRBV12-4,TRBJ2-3,CASSWGLAATDTQYF,TGTGCCAGCAGTTGGGGACTAGCGGCCACAGATACGCAGTATTTT
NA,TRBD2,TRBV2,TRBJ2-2,CACVLAGGPSTGELFF,TGTGCCTGCGTTTTAGCGGGGGGGCCTAGTACCGGGGAGCTGTTTTTT
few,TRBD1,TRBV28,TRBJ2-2,CASSFHRSQGATGELFF,TGTGCCAGCAGTTTCCATCGCTCACAGGGGGCCACCGGGGAGCTGTTTTTT
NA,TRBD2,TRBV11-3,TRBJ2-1,CASSSNPGGTYNEQFF,TGTGCCAGCAGCTCAAACCCCGGGGGGACCTACAATGAGCAGTTCTTC
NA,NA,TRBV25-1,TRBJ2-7,CASSEGAGGPYEQYF,TGTGCCAGCAGTGAAGGGGCCGGGGGCCCCTACGAGCAGTACTTC
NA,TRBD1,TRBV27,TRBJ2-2,CASSPGQGAFGELFF,TGTGCCAGCAGCCCGGGACAGGGGGCGTTCGGGGAGCTGTTTTTT